These T cell receptor beta chains were read from a single sample in a study of CD8+ T cells in alopecia areata. Some clones are missing from TCRdb's copy, which holds only in-frame ones; the method was immunoSEQ multiplex PCR. The sample records 80,000 or so clones, roughly 66% being singletons. Specimen: CD8+ T cells sorted from blood, collected at week 24, from a patient treated with tofacitinib. The source of these receptors is a human donor with alopecia areata. CDR3s include the opening cysteine and the closing phenylalanine or tryptophan. The D gene is left open where the match is weak. Rows give clone size only sometimes, using once, few, many, or a class for an expanded clone.

V: TRBV27; J: TRBJ1-5; size: once; D: NA; CDR3: CASSPKDSQPQHF; DNA: TGTGCCAGCAGTCCAAAGGACAGTCAGCCCCAGCATTTT
V: TRBV7-9; J: TRBJ2-5; size: few; D: TRBD2; CDR3: CASSSPGGEETQYF; DNA: TGTGCCAGCAGCTCTCCCGGGGGGGAAGAGACCCAGTACTTC
V: TRBV4-1; J: TRBJ1-5; size: NA; D: NA; CDR3: CASSQDPYSNQPQHF; DNA: TGCGCCAGCAGCCAAGACCCGTATAGCAATCAGCCCCAGCATTTT
V: TRBV30; J: TRBJ2-5; size: NA; D: NA; CDR3: CAWSVRRGTVARETQYF; DNA: TGTGCCTGGAGTGTACGTAGGGGGACTGTCGCCAGGGAGACCCAGTACTTC
V: TRBV7-8; J: TRBJ1-2; size: NA; D: TRBD1; CDR3: CASSLALTGEYGYTF; DNA: TGTGCCAGCAGCTTAGCTCTCACAGGGGAGTATGGCTACACCTTC
V: TRBV30; J: TRBJ2-2; size: NA; D: NA; CDR3: CAWSLGNTGELFF; DNA: TGTGCCTGGAGTTTAGGAAACACCGGGGAGCTGTTTTTT
V: TRBV7-9; J: TRBJ2-6; size: NA; D: NA; CDR3: CASSPTAFLSGANVLTF; DNA: TGTGCCAGCAGCCCGACAGCCTTCCTCTCTGGGGCCAACGTCCTGACTTTC
V: TRBV27; J: TRBJ2-3; size: NA; D: TRBD2; CDR3: CASSLAIAGGPTDTQYF; DNA: TGTGCCAGCAGTTTAGCTATAGCGGGGGGACCCACAGATACGCAGTATTTT
V: TRBV7-9; J: TRBJ2-5; size: NA; D: NA; CDR3: CASSFPTANQETQYF; DNA: TGTGCCAGCAGCTTCCCGACAGCGAACCAAGAGACCCAGTACTTC
V: TRBV7-3; J: TRBJ1-1; size: NA; D: NA; CDR3: CASSSSPNTEAFF; DNA: TGTGCCAGCAGCTCAAGCCCGAACACTGAAGCTTTCTTT
V: TRBV13; J: TRBJ2-3; size: NA; D: TRBD2; CDR3: CASRISGSTDTQYF; DNA: TGTGCCAGCAGGATTAGCGGGAGTACAGATACGCAGTATTTT
V: TRBV4-1; J: TRBJ2-1; size: NA; D: NA; CDR3: CASSQERVQGQQFF; DNA: TGCGCCAGCAGCCAAGAGCGGGTGCAGGGGCAGCAGTTCTTC
V: TRBV5-1; J: TRBJ1-1; size: NA; D: TRBD1; CDR3: CASSSAQGGNTEAFF; DNA: TGCGCCAGCAGCTCGGCCCAGGGGGGAAACACTGAAGCTTTCTTT
V: TRBV5-4; J: TRBJ1-1; size: NA; D: NA; CDR3: CASSLKGRGEAFF; DNA: TGTGCCAGCAGCTTGAAGGGACGCGGTGAAGCTTTCTTT
V: TRBV29-1; J: TRBJ2-7; size: NA; D: NA; CDR3: CSVEEPSNYEQYF; DNA: TGCAGCGTTGAAGAGCCCAGTAACTACGAGCAGTACTTC
V: TRBV21-1; J: TRBJ1-2; size: NA; D: NA; CDR3: CASKVGGATWGYTF; DNA: TGTGCCAGCAAAGTAGGGGGCGCAACCTGGGGCTACACCTTC
V: TRBV14; J: TRBJ2-7; size: NA; D: NA; CDR3: CASSQVAGASLYEQYF; DNA: TGTGCCAGCAGCCAAGTTGCGGGGGCCTCCCTCTACGAGCAGTACTTC
V: TRBV27; J: TRBJ2-6; size: NA; D: NA; CDR3: CASSSSSGANVLTF; DNA: TGTGCCAGCAGTTCCAGCTCTGGGGCCAACGTCCTGACTTTC
V: TRBV27; J: TRBJ2-7; size: NA; D: NA; CDR3: CASRAGGTYEQYF; DNA: TGTGCCAGCAGGGCCGGGGGCACCTACGAGCAGTACTTC
V: TRBV7-3; J: TRBJ2-2; size: many; D: NA; CDR3: CASSLATGELFF; DNA: TGTGCCAGCTCGCTAGCCACCGGGGAGCTGTTTTTT
V: TRBV25-1; J: TRBJ1-1; size: NA; D: NA; CDR3: CASSVWGLGSTEAFF; DNA: TGTGCCAGCAGTGTTTGGGGACTTGGGAGTACTGAAGCTTTCTTT
V: TRBV4-3; J: TRBJ2-1; size: NA; D: TRBD2; CDR3: CASSQTSGTYNEQFF; DNA: TGCGCCAGCAGCCAGACTAGCGGGACATACAATGAGCAGTTCTTC
V: TRBV5-6; J: TRBJ1-1; size: NA; D: NA; CDR3: CASSFGVDTEAFF; DNA: TGTGCCAGCAGCTTCGGTGTAGACACTGAAGCTTTCTTT
V: TRBV2; J: TRBJ1-6; size: NA; D: NA; CDR3: CASSESESDRLNNSPLHF; DNA: TGTGCCAGCAGTGAATCAGAATCCGACCGATTAAATAATTCACCCCTCCACTTT
V: TRBV5-1; J: TRBJ2-7; size: few; D: TRBD1; CDR3: CASAGTGDHEQYF; DNA: TGCGCCAGCGCCGGGACAGGGGACCACGAGCAGTACTTC
V: TRBV6-5; J: TRBJ2-5; size: NA; D: TRBD2; CDR3: CASSYSSGRGETQYF; DNA: TGTGCCAGCAGTTACTCGAGCGGGAGGGGAGAGACCCAGTACTTC
V: TRBV7-6; J: TRBJ2-1; size: NA; D: NA; CDR3: CASSLAGRTGYNEQFF; DNA: TGTGCCAGCAGCTTAGCTGGGAGGACAGGTTACAATGAGCAGTTCTTC
V: TRBV18; J: TRBJ2-7; size: NA; D: NA; CDR3: CASSPPGGFPSSYEQYF; DNA: TGTGCCAGCTCACCCCCCGGCGGCTTCCCGAGCTCCTACGAGCAGTACTTC
V: TRBV5-1; J: TRBJ2-1; size: NA; D: TRBD2; CDR3: CASSPEPGGTYNEQFF; DNA: TGCGCCAGCAGCCCGGAACCGGGGGGGACCTACAATGAGCAGTTCTTC
V: TRBV15; J: TRBJ2-3; size: few; D: NA; CDR3: CATRRTGTDTQYF; DNA: TGTGCCACCAGGCGGACAGGCACAGATACGCAGTATTTT
V: TRBV9; J: TRBJ2-1; size: NA; D: NA; CDR3: CASSVDEGSSYNEQFF; DNA: TGTGCTAGCAGCGTAGACGAGGGGAGCTCCTACAATGAGCAGTTCTTC
V: TRBV30; J: TRBJ2-7; size: once; D: NA; CDR3: CAWTEDPYEQYF; DNA: TGTGCCTGGACAGAGGACCCCTACGAGCAGTACTTC
V: TRBV6-1; J: TRBJ2-7; size: NA; D: TRBD1; CDR3: CASSLGTDSYEQYF; DNA: TGTGCCAGCAGCCTCGGGACAGACTCCTACGAGCAGTACTTC
V: TRBV29-1; J: TRBJ1-5; size: once; D: NA; CDR3: CSARDSNQPQHF; DNA: TGCAGCGCTAGGGATAGCAATCAGCCCCAGCATTTT
V: TRBV21-1; J: TRBJ1-5; size: few; D: NA; CDR3: CASSKFPSRGQGLGNQPQHF; DNA: TGTGCCAGCAGCAAATTTCCCTCGCGGGGCCAGGGCCTGGGCAATCAGCCCCAGCATTTT
V: TRBV4-1; J: TRBJ2-2; size: NA; D: TRBD2; CDR3: CASSQYSFGTSNTGELFF; DNA: TGCGCCAGCAGCCAATATAGCTTCGGGACTAGCAACACCGGGGAGCTGTTTTTT
V: TRBV27; J: TRBJ2-7; size: NA; D: TRBD1; CDR3: CASSPGQKAYEQYF; DNA: TGTGCCAGCAGTCCGGGACAGAAGGCTTACGAGCAGTACTTC
V: TRBV12-5; J: TRBJ1-1; size: NA; D: NA; CDR3: CASGLWDGTEAFF; DNA: TGTGCTAGTGGTTTGTGGGATGGCACTGAAGCTTTCTTT